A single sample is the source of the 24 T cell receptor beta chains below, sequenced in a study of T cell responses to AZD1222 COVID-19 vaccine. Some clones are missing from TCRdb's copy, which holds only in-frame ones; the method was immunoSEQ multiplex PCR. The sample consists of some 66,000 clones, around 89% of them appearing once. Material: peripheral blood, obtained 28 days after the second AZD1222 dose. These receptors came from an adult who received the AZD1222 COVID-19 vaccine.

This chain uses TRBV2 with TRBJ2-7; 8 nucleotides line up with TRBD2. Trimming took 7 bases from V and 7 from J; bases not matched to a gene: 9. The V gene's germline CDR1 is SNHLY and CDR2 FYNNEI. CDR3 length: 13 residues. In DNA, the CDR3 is TGTGCCAGCAACCCGGGAGGGCTTTGGGAGCAGTACTTC. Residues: CASNPGGLWEQYF.

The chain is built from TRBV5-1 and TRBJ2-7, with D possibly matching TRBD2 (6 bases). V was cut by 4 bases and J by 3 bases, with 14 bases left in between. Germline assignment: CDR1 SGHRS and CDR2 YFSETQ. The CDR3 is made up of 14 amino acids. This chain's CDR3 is CASSPGTGLYEQYF. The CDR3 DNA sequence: TGCGCCAGCAGCCCAGGGACTGGCCTCTACGAGCAGTACTTC.

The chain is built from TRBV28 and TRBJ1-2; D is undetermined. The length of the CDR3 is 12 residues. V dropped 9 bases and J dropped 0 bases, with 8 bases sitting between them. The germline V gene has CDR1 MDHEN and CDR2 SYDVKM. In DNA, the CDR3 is TGTGCCAGTCGAAAAGCTAACTATGGCTACACCTTC. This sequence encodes CASRKANYGYTF.

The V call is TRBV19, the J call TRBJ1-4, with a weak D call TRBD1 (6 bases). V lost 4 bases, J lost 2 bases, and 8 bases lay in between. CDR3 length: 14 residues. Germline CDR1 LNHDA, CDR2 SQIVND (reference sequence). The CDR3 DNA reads TGTGCCAGTAGTACCGGACAGACTAATGAAAAACTGTTTTTT. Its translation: CASSTGQTNEKLFF.

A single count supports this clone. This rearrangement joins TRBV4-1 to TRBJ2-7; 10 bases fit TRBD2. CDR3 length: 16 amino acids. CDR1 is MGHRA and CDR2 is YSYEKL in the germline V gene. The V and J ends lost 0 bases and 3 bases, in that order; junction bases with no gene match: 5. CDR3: CASSQERLAGVYEQYF. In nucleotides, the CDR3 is TGCGCCAGCAGCCAAGAAAGACTAGCGGGTGTCTACGAGCAGTACTTC.

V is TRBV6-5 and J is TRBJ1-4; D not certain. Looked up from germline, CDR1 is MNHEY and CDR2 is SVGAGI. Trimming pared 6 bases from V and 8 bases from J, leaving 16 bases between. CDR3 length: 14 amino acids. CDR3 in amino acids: CASRWGGGGEKLFF. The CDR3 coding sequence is TGTGCCAGCAGGTGGGGAGGCGGTGGGGAAAAACTGTTTTTT.

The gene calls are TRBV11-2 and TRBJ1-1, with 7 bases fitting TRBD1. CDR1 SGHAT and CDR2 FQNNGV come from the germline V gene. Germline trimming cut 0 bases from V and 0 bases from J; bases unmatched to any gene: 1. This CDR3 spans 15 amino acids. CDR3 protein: CASSLEGTVNTEAFF. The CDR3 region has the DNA TGTGCCAGCAGCTTAGAGGGGACAGTGAACACTGAAGCTTTCTTT.

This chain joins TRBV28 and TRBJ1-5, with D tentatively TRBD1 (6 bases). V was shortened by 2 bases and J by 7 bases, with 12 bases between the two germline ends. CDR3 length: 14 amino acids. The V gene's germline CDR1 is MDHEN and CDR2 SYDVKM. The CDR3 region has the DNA TGTGCCAGCAGTTTACAGGGGTTATTCCAGCCCCAGCATTTT. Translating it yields CASSLQGLFQPQHF.

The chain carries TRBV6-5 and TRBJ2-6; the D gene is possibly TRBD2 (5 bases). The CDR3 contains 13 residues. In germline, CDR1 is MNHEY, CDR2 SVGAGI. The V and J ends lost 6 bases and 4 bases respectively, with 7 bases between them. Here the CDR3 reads CASSSGGANVLTF. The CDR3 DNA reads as TGTGCCAGCAGCAGCGGAGGGGCCAACGTCCTGACTTTC.

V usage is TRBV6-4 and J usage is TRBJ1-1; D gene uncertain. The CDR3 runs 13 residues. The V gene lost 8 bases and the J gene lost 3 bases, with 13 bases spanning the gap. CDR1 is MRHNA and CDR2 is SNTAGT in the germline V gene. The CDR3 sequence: CASSRTSDTEAFF. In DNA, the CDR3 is TGTGCCAGCTCTAGGACGTCCGACACTGAAGCTTTCTTT.

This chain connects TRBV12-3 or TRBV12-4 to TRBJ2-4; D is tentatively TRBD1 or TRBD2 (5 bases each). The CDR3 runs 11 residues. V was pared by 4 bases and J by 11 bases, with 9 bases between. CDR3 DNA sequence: TGTGCCAGCAGTTGGGACGGACTTCAGTACTTC. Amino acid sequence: CASSWDGLQYF.

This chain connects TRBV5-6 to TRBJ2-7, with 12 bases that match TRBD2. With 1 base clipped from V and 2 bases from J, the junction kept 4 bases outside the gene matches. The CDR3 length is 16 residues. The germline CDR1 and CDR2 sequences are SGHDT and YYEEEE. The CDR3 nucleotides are TGTGCCAGCAGCTTGTTTACTAGCGGGAGGCCCTACGAGCAGTACTTC. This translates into CASSLFTSGRPYEQYF. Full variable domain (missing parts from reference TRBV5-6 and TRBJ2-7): DAGVTQSPTHLIKTRGQQVTLRCSPKSGHDTVSWYQQALGQGPQFIFQYYEEEERQRGNFPDRFSGHQFPNYSSELNVNALLLGDSALYLCASSLFTSGRPYEQYFGPGTRLTVT.

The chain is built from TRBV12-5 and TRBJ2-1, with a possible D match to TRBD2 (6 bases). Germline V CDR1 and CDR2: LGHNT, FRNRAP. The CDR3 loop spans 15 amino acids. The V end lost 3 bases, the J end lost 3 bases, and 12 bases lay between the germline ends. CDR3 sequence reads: CASGLRAGLYNEQFF. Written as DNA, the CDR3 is TGTGCTAGTGGTTTAAGGGCGGGACTCTACAATGAGCAGTTCTTC.

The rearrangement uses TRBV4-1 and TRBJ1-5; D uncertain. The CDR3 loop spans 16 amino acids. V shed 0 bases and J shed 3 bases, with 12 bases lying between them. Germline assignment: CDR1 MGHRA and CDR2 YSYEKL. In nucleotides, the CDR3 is TGCGCCAGCAGCCAAGATCAGGCTTGGGTCAATCAGCCCCAGCATTTT. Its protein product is CASSQDQAWVNQPQHF.

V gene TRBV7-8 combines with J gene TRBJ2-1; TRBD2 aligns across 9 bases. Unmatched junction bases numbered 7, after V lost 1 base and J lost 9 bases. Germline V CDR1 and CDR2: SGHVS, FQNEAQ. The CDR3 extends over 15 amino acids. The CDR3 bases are TGTGCCAGCAGCTTAGTGGGCGGGAGGGCCGGTGAGCAGTTCTTC. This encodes CASSLVGGRAGEQFF. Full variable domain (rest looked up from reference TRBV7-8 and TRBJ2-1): GAGVSQSPRYKVAKRGQDVALRCDPISGHVSLFWYQQALGQGPEFLTYFQNEAQLDKSGLPSDRFFAERPEGSVSTLKIQRTQQEDSAVYLCASSLVGGRAGEQFFGPGTRLTVL.

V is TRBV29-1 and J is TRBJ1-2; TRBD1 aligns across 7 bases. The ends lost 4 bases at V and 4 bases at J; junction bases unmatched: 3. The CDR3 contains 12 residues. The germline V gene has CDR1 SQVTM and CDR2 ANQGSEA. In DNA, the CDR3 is TGCAGCGTTGTAAGGGACAGCTATGGCTACACCTTC. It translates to CSVVRDSYGYTF. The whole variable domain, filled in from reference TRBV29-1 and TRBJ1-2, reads SAVISQKPSRDICQRGTSLTIQCQVDSQVTMMFWYRQQPGQSLTLIATANQGSEATYESGFVIDKFPISRPNLTFSTLTVSNMSPEDSSIYLCSVVRDSYGYTFGSGTRLTVV.

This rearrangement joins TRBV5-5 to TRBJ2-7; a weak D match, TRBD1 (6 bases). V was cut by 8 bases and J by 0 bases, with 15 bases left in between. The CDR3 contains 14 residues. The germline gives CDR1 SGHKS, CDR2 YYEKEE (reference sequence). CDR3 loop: CASIQGSSSYEQYF. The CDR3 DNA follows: TGTGCCAGTATACAGGGATCGAGCTCCTACGAGCAGTACTTC.

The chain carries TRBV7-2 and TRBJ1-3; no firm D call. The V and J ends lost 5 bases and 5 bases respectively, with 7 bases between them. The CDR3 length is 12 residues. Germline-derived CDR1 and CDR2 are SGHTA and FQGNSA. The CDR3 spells CASSLLRNTIYF. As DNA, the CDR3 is TGTGCCAGCAGCCTTCTTAGAAACACCATATATTTT.

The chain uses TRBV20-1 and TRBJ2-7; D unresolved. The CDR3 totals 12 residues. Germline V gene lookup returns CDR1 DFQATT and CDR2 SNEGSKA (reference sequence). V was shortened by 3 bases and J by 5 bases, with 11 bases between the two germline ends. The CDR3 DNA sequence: TGCAGTGCTAGTGACGGTCGCGACGAGCAGTACTTC. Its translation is CSASDGRDEQYF.

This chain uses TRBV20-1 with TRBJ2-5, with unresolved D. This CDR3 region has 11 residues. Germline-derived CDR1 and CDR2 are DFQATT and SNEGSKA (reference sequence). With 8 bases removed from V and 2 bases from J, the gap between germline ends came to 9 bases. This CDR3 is CSTLQQETQYF. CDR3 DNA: TGCAGTACTTTACAGCAAGAGACCCAGTACTTC.

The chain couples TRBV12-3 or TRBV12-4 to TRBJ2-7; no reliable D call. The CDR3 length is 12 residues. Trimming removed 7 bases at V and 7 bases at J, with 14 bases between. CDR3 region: CASTRVGHEQYF. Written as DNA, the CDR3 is TGTGCCAGCACCAGAGTTGGGCATGAGCAGTACTTC.

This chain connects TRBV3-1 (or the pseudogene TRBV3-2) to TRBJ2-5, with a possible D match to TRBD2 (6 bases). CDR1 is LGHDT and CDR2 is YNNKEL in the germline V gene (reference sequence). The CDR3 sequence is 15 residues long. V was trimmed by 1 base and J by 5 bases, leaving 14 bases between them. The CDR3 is CASSQVEGRWETQYF. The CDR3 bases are TGTGCCAGCAGCCAAGTCGAGGGGAGGTGGGAGACCCAGTACTTC.

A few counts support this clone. Here the CDR3 reads CASSLATGERNTEAFF. The CDR3 DNA is TGTGCCAGCAGCTTAGCAACAGGGGAGAGAAACACTGAAGCTTTCTTT. The rearrangement links TRBV7-9 to TRBJ1-1; 7 nucleotides agree with TRBD1. With V trimmed by 0 bases and J by 2 bases, 6 bases remained unmatched. The CDR3 consists of 16 residues. The germline CDR1 and CDR2 sequences are SEHNR and FQNEAQ (reference sequence). Supplemented by reference TRBV7-9 and TRBJ1-1, the full variable domain reads DTGVSQNPRHKITKRGQNVTFRCDPISEHNRLYWYRQTLGQGPEFLTYFQNEAQLEKSRLLSDRFSAERPKGSFSTLEIQRTEQGDSAMYLCASSLATGERNTEAFFGQGTRLTVV.

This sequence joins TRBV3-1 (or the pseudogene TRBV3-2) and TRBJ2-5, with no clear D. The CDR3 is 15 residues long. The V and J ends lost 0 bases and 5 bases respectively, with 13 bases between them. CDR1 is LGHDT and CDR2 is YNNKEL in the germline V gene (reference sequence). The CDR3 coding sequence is TGTGCCAGCAGCCAAGAGGGGATACTTTTGGAGACCCAGTACTTC. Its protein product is CASSQEGILLETQYF.